Listed below are T cell receptor beta chains from one sample, sequenced in a study of shared T cell receptors in the human thymus. The assay was immunoSEQ multiplex PCR, and TCRdb's table has in-frame clones only and misses some. The data show 700,000 or so clones, with 70% to 90% seen just once and 0.008% to 0.011% held by the top ten. These data were also filed under a second study, of human thymus T cells.

Sequenced input: thymocytes. These receptors all stem from a girl under three years old with a congenital heart defect. Each CDR3 is given with its conserved first and last residue. Fields, in order: D gene, V gene, J gene, clone size, CDR3 protein, CDR3 DNA. D genes are given only for firm matches. Size tells how often a clone was seen (once, few, many) or the class of an expanded clone, and some rows leave it out.

D: NA; V: TRBV13; J: TRBJ1-2; size: NA; CDR3: CASSSLLPDRNYGYTF; DNA: TGTGCCAGCAGCTCCCTCCTTCCCGACAGGAACTATGGCTACACCTTC
D: NA; V: TRBV18; J: TRBJ1-1; size: NA; CDR3: CASSPAMKGVHLISEAFF; DNA: TGTGCCAGCTCCCCTGCTATGAAGGGGGTACATTTGATCTCAGAAGCTTTCTTT
D: NA; V: TRBV7-8; J: TRBJ2-1; size: NA; CDR3: CASHQRGNEQFF; DNA: TGTGCCAGCCATCAGCGTGGCAATGAGCAGTTCTTC
D: NA; V: TRBV7-6; J: TRBJ1-3; size: NA; CDR3: CASSWGGTSENTIYF; DNA: TGTGCCAGCAGCTGGGGCGGGACGTCTGAAAACACCATATATTTT
D: NA; V: TRBV6-5; J: TRBJ1-2; size: NA; CDR3: CASRCHRDYGYTF; DNA: TGTGCCAGCAGGTGCCACAGGGACTATGGCTACACCTTC
D: NA; V: TRBV6-5; J: TRBJ1-2; size: NA; CDR3: CASYSRGYGYTF; DNA: TGTGCCAGTTACTCCAGGGGATACGGCTACACCTTC
D: TRBD1; V: TRBV15; J: TRBJ2-3; size: once; CDR3: CATTRGTLTDTQYF; DNA: TGTGCCACCACCAGGGGGACACTGACAGATACGCAGTATTTT
D: TRBD1; V: TRBV4-1; J: TRBJ1-5; size: NA; CDR3: CASSQDRGLVQGGNSNQPQHF; DNA: TGCGCCAGCAGCCAAGATCGGGGTCTCGTACAGGGGGGAAATAGCAATCAGCCCCAGCATTTT
D: NA; V: TRBV19; J: TRBJ1-2; size: NA; CDR3: CASSIFWENYGYTF; DNA: TGTGCCAGTAGTATCTTTTGGGAGAACTATGGCTACACCTTC
D: NA; V: TRBV20-1; J: TRBJ1-1; size: NA; CDR3: CSAVLNTEAFF; DNA: TGCAGTGCCGTATTGAACACTGAAGCTTTCTTT
D: NA; V: TRBV19; J: TRBJ1-1; size: few; CDR3: CASSIGGNTEAFF; DNA: TGTGCCAGTAGTATAGGAGGGAACACTGAAGCTTTCTTT
D: NA; V: TRBV9; J: TRBJ1-2; size: NA; CDR3: CASSVGPGQNRNYGYTF; DNA: TGTGCCAGCAGCGTAGGACCCGGACAGAATCGGAATTATGGCTACACCTTC
D: TRBD1; V: TRBV5-4; J: TRBJ1-1; size: NA; CDR3: CASSSWDRVIAEAFF; DNA: TGTGCCAGCAGCTCCTGGGACAGGGTTATCGCTGAAGCTTTCTTT
D: TRBD1; V: TRBV6-5; J: TRBJ2-1; size: once; CDR3: CATRPGQGDNEQFF; DNA: TGTGCCACCCGTCCGGGACAGGGTGACAATGAGCAGTTCTTC
D: TRBD2; V: TRBV7-2; J: TRBJ2-1; size: NA; CDR3: CASSLPPPWAGGFFDEQFF; DNA: TGTGCCAGCAGCTTACCCCCTCCCTGGGCGGGGGGATTTTTCGATGAGCAGTTCTTC
D: NA; V: TRBV5-4; J: TRBJ1-2; size: NA; CDR3: CASSLGQSFYGYTF; DNA: TGTGCCAGCAGCTTGGGGCAAAGTTTCTATGGCTACACCTTC
D: NA; V: TRBV2; J: TRBJ2-7; size: NA; CDR3: CASSVGQTYEQYF; DNA: TGTGCCAGCAGTGTGGGGCAGACCTACGAGCAGTACTTC
D: TRBD2; V: TRBV10-1; J: TRBJ2-3; size: once; CDR3: CASSGVWTSPDTQYF; DNA: TGCGCCAGCAGTGGGGTTTGGACTAGTCCCGATACGCAGTATTTT
D: NA; V: TRBV28; J: TRBJ1-6; size: NA; CDR3: CASSPTPRTISSSYNSPLHF; DNA: TGTGCCAGCAGCCCAACCCCCCGGACAATTTCGAGCTCCTATAATTCACCCCTCCACTTT
D: NA; V: TRBV11-2; J: TRBJ1-5; size: NA; CDR3: CASKRGAGQPQHF; DNA: TGTGCCAGCAAACGGGGAGCGGGTCAGCCCCAGCATTTT
D: TRBD1; V: TRBV28; J: TRBJ2-7; size: once; CDR3: CASSAIPGTGYSYEQYF; DNA: TGTGCCAGCAGTGCAATCCCCGGGACAGGGTACTCCTACGAGCAGTACTTC
D: TRBD1; V: TRBV7-9; J: TRBJ2-3; size: NA; CDR3: CASSGTGGDTQYF; DNA: TGTGCCAGCAGCGGGACAGGCGGGGATACGCAGTATTTT
D: NA; V: TRBV9; J: TRBJ1-2; size: NA; CDR3: CASSVRGSQGRANYGYTF; DNA: TGTGCCAGCAGCGTCCGGGGGTCCCAGGGAAGAGCTAACTATGGCTACACCTTC
D: NA; V: TRBV5-4; J: TRBJ2-3; size: NA; CDR3: CASSFPEDSPPSTDTQYF; DNA: TGTGCCAGCAGCTTTCCTGAGGATAGCCCCCCAAGCACAGATACGCAGTATTTT
D: TRBD2; V: TRBV4-2; J: TRBJ2-7; size: NA; CDR3: CASSHPGLAGTSSYEQYF; DNA: TGTGCCAGCAGCCACCCCGGACTAGCGGGGACGAGCTCCTACGAGCAGTACTTC
D: TRBD1; V: TRBV10-3; J: TRBJ1-2; size: NA; CDR3: CATKLINAGGYGYTF; DNA: TGTGCCACCAAACTAATCAATGCAGGGGGCTATGGCTACACCTTC
D: NA; V: TRBV11-1; J: TRBJ1-1; size: NA; CDR3: CASSLGSGGQGFCF; DNA: TGTGCCAGCAGCTTAGGTTCCGGTGGGCAGGGTTTCTGCTTT
D: NA; V: TRBV25-1; J: TRBJ1-5; size: NA; CDR3: CASSEGGRSNQPQHF; DNA: TGTGCCAGCAGTGAAGGGGGGAGAAGCAATCAGCCCCAGCATTTT
D: TRBD1; V: TRBV7-9; J: TRBJ2-2; size: NA; CDR3: CASSRGQAGELFF; DNA: TGTGCCAGCAGCCGCGGACAGGCCGGGGAGCTGTTTTTT
D: TRBD1; V: TRBV6-4; J: TRBJ1-6; size: NA; CDR3: CASREVPSTGNSPLHF; DNA: TGTGCCAGCAGGGAAGTCCCTTCGACAGGGAATTCACCCCTCCACTTT
D: NA; V: TRBV2; J: TRBJ2-7; size: NA; CDR3: CASSRGPSGEQYF; DNA: TGTGCCAGCTCCAGAGGGCCATCGGGCGAGCAGTACTTC
D: TRBD1; V: TRBV4-1; J: TRBJ1-3; size: NA; CDR3: CASSQEGEVDRGGNTIYF; DNA: TGCGCCAGCAGCCAAGAGGGGGAAGTAGACAGGGGGGGAAACACCATATATTTT
D: NA; V: TRBV6-5; J: TRBJ1-2; size: NA; CDR3: CASSSGSGSLYGYTF; DNA: TGTGCCAGCAGTTCCGGCTCGGGTTCACTATATGGCTACACCTTC
D: NA; V: TRBV19; J: TRBJ1-2; size: NA; CDR3: CASSHTGKTNYGYTF; DNA: TGTGCCAGTAGTCATACAGGGAAAACCAACTATGGCTACACCTTC
D: TRBD2; V: TRBV19; J: TRBJ2-2; size: NA; CDR3: CASSITSGGQGGELFF; DNA: TGTGCCAGTAGTATCACGAGCGGGGGGCAGGGCGGGGAGCTGTTTTTT
D: TRBD2; V: TRBV6-5; J: TRBJ2-1; size: NA; CDR3: CASRERGGLGNEQFF; DNA: TGTGCCAGCAGGGAGCGGGGGGGCCTAGGGAATGAGCAGTTCTTC
D: NA; V: TRBV7-9; J: TRBJ2-2; size: NA; CDR3: CASSSGEVAGELFF; DNA: TGTGCCAGCAGCTCGGGAGAGGTAGCCGGGGAGCTGTTTTTT
D: TRBD2; V: TRBV2; J: TRBJ2-1; size: NA; CDR3: CASRLAGPNNEQFF; DNA: TGTGCCAGTCGACTAGCGGGACCAAACAATGAGCAGTTCTTC
D: NA; V: TRBV5-6; J: TRBJ1-2; size: NA; CDR3: CASSMTVVNYGYTF; DNA: TGTGCCAGCAGCATGACAGTAGTTAACTATGGCTACACCTTC
D: NA; V: TRBV6-1; J: TRBJ2-1; size: NA; CDR3: CASSVLKQGTYNEQFF; DNA: TGTGCCAGCAGTGTGTTAAAACAGGGTACCTACAATGAGCAGTTCTTC
D: NA; V: TRBV10-1; J: TRBJ2-7; size: NA; CDR3: CTSSERDNKYEQYF; DNA: TGCACCAGCAGCGAGCGGGACAACAAATACGAGCAGTACTTC
D: NA; V: TRBV7-5; J: TRBJ1-5; size: NA; CDR3: CARSTHRVAAQPQHF; DNA: TGTGCCAGAAGCACACACAGGGTGGCCGCCCAGCCCCAGCATTTT
D: NA; V: TRBV7-3; J: TRBJ1-6; size: NA; CDR3: CASSLIPGFWGPYNSPLHF; DNA: TGTGCCAGCAGCTTAATCCCCGGGTTTTGGGGCCCCTATAATTCACCCCTCCACTTT